The clone carrying this TCR beta chain was seen ten or more times. Exclusion followed for patients with uncontrolled infection, other autoimmune disease, pregnancy or lactation. Every diagnosis used clinical symptoms, serum thyroxine and TRAb, thyroid ultrasound and orbital computed tomography. CDR1 is MDHEN, CDR2 SYDVKM, per germline. Trimming took 3 bases from V and 9 from J, leaving 12 bases between them. The length of the CDR3 is 14 residues. This entry is derived from a study of T cells in Graves' hyperthyroidism and ophthalmopathy. TCR beta CDR3 regions were amplified from RNA. Carried out on the TCR CDR3, a first-round RT-PCR used the HTBI primer set. TCRdb reanalysed the multiplex PCR reads using MiXCR and keeps one entry per CDR3 protein. The repertoire consists of 300,000 to 450,000 distinct CDR3 sequences, with roughly 14% occurring once and the leading ten covering about 18%.

This rearrangement joins TRBV28 to TRBJ1-6, with TRBD1 as a possible D gene (6 bases). The TCR was taken from a woman aged 25 to 39 with Graves' ophthalmopathy. What was sequenced was blood. The CDR3 sequence: CASSFFRGPSPLHF. CDR3 DNA sequence: TGTGCCAGCAGTTTTTTCCGGGGGCCTTCACCCCTCCACTTT. The whole variable domain, filled in from reference TRBV28 and TRBJ1-6, reads DVKVTQSSRYLVKRTGEKVFLECVQDMDHENMFWYRQDPGLGLRLIYFSYDVKMKEKGDIPEGYSVSREKKERFSLILESASTNQTSMYLCASSFFRGPSPLHFGNGTRLTVT.